This record looks at one T cell receptor beta chain sequence and its context. Other DNA sequences in the sample encode the same CDR3. Sequencing was performed with immunoSEQ multiplex PCR; in TCRdb, only in-frame clones are kept and a portion is missing. The sample contains some 2,000,000 clones, 90% to 95% of which appear only once. These data belong to a study of shared clonotypes between healthy human individuals. For the study at large: A donor's plate count was three for CD4 naive and three for CD4 memory; CD8 naive had two and CD8 memory one.

Trimming pared 2 bases from V and 1 base from J, leaving 6 bases between. CDR1 and CDR2 (germline): SGHRS, YFSETQ. There are 13 residues in the CDR3. Material for sequencing was naive CD4+ T cells sorted from blood. Subset given: CD45RA+ positively selected. This sequence originates from a man younger than 30 in good health. The chain is built from TRBV5-1 and TRBJ1-1, with a weak D call TRBD1 (5 bases). The CDR3 region is CASSFTGNTEAFF. The CDR3 DNA is TGCGCCAGCAGCTTTACAGGGAACACTGAAGCTTTCTTT.